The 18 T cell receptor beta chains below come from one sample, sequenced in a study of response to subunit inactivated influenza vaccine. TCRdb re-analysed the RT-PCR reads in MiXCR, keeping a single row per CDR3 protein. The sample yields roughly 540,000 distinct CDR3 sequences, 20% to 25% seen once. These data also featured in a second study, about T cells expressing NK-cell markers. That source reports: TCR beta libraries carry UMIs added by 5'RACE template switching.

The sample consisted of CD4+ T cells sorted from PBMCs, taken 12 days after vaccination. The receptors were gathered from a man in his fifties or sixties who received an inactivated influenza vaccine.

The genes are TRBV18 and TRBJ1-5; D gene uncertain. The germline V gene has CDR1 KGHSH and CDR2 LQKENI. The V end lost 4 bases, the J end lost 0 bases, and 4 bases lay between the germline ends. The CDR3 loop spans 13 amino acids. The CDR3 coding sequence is TGTGCCAGCTCACATTCTAGCAATCAGCCCCAGCATTTT. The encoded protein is CASSHSSNQPQHF.

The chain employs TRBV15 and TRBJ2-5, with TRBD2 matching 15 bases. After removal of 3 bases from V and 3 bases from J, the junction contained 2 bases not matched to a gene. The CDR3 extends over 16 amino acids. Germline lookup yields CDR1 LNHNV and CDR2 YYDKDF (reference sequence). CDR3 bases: TGTGCCACCAGCAGGGGACTAGCGGGGGGAGAAGAGACCCAGTACTTC. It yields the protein CATSRGLAGGEETQYF.

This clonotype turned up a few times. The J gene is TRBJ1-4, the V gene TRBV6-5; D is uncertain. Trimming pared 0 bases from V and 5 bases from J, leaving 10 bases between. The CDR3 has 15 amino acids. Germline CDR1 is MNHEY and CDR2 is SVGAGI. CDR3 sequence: CASSYSTPPNEKLFF. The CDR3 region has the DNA TGTGCCAGCAGTTACTCGACTCCACCAAATGAAAAACTGTTTTTT.

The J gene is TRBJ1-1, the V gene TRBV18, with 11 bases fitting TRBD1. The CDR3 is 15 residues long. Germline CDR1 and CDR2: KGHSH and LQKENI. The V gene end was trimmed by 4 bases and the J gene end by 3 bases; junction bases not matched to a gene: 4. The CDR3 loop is CASSRWGQGDTEAFF. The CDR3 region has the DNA TGTGCCAGCTCACGTTGGGGACAGGGGGACACTGAAGCTTTCTTT.

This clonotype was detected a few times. CDR3 protein: CASSLVWPGQLYF. CDR3 coding DNA: TGTGCCAGCAGCTTAGTTTGGCCGGGACAGCTCTACTTC. This chain connects TRBV7-9 to TRBJ2-5; 7 positions agree with TRBD1. CDR1 and CDR2 from the germline V gene are SEHNR and FQNEAQ (reference sequence). There are 13 residues in the CDR3. The V segment lost 1 base and the J segment 14 bases; nucleotides outside the gene matches: 10.

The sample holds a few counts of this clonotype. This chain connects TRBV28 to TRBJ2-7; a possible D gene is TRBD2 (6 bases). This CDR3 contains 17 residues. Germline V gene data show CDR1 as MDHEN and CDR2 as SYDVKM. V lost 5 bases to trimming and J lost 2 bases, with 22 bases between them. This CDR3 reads CASSAHLGGTDPYEQYF. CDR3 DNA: TGTGCCAGCAGTGCCCACCTCGGGGGAACGGACCCCTACGAGCAGTACTTC.

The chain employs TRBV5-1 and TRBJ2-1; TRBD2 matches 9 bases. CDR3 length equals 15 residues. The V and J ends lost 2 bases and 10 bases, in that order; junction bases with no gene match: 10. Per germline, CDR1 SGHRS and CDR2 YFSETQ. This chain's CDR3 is CASSFAGTSIVEQFF. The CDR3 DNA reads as TGCGCCAGCAGCTTTGCCGGGACTAGCATCGTAGAGCAGTTCTTC.

CDR3 protein: CASSLDRVNEQYF. CDR3 bases: TGTGCCAGCTCACTGGACAGGGTTAACGAGCAGTACTTC. This chain joins TRBV18 and TRBJ2-7; 8 positions match TRBD1. CDR3 length equals 13 residues. Germline trimming cut 4 bases from V and 5 bases from J; bases unmatched to any gene: 4. The germline CDR1 and CDR2 sequences are KGHSH and LQKENI.

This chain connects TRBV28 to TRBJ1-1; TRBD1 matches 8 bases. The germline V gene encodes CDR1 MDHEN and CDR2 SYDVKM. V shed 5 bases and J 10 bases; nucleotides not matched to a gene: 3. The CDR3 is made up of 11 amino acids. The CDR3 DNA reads TGTGCCAGCAGTACCGGACAGGGAGCTTTCTTT. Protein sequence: CASSTGQGAFF.

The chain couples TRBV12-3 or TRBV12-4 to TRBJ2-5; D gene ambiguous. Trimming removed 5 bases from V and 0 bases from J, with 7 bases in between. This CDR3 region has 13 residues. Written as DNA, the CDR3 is TGTGCCAGCAGTCCTTTTGACCAAGAGACCCAGTACTTC. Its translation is CASSPFDQETQYF.

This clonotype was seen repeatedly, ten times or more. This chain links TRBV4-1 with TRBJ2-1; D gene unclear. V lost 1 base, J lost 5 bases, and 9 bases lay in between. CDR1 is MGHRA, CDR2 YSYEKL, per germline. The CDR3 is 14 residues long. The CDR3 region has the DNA TGCGCCAGCAGCCAAGGCGTGTGGAACAATGAGCAGTTCTTC. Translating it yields CASSQGVWNNEQFF.

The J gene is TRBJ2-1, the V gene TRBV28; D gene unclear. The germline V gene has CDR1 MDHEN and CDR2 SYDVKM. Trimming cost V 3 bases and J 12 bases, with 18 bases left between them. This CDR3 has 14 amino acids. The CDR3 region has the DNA TGTGCCAGCAGTTTCCCCCTTCTTCCCGGTTGGCAGTTCTTC. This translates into CASSFPLLPGWQFF.

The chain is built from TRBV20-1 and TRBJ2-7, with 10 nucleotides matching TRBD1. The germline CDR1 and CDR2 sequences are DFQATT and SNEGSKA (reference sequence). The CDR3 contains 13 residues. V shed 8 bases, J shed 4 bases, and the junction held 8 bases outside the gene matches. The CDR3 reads CSSGQGVEYEQYF. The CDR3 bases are TGCAGTTCCGGACAGGGGGTCGAGTACGAGCAGTACTTC.

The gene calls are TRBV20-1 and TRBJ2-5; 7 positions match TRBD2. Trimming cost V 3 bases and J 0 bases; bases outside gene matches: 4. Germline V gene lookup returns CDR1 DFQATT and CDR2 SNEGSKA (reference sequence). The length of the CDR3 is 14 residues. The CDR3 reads CSASVSGYQETQYF. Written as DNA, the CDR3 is TGCAGTGCTAGTGTTAGCGGGTACCAAGAGACCCAGTACTTC.

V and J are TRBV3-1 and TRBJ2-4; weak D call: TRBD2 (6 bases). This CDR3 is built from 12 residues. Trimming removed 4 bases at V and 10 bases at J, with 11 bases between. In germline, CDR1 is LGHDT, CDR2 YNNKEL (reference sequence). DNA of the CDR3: TGTGCCAGCAGCCTGGAGGGGAAGATTCAGTACTTC. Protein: CASSLEGKIQYF.

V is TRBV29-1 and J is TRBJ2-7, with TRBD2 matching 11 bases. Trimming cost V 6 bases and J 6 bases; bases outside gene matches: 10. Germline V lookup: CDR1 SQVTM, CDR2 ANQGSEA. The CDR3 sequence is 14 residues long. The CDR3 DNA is TGCAGCGTCAAGACTAGCGGGATATTTGGCGAGCAGTACTTC. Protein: CSVKTSGIFGEQYF.

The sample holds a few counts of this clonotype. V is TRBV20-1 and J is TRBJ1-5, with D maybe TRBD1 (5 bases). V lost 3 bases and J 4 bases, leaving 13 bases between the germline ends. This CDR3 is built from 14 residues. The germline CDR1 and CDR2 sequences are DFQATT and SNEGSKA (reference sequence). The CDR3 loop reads CSASAGLVNQPQHF. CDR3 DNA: TGCAGTGCTAGTGCAGGGCTGGTTAATCAGCCCCAGCATTTT.

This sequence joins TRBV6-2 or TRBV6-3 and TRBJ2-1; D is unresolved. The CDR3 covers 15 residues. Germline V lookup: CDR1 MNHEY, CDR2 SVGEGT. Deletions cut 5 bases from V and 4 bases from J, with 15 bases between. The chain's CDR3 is CASSSSVFPYNEQFF. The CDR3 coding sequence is TGTGCCAGCAGTAGCTCTGTCTTTCCATACAATGAGCAGTTCTTC.